Listed below are T cell receptor beta chains from one sample, sequenced in a study of OX40 agonist ivuxolimab in advanced cancers. Profiled with immunoSEQ multiplex PCR; TCRdb holds only in-frame clones, not every one. The sample yields tens of thousands of clones, about 90% seen once. The input for sequencing was CD4+ or CD8+ T cells sorted from blood, taken in a trial of the OX40 agonist ivuxolimab. These receptors were collected from an adult with an advanced solid tumor such as melanoma, head and neck, liver or kidney cancer. Each CDR3 is given with its conserved first and last residue. The order of the fields is V gene, CDR3 protein.

>TRBV4-3
CASSQGGRAGNTIYF
>TRBV28
CASSYRTGTDTQYF
>TRBV2
CASSDRVGNTEAFF
>TRBV7-2
CASRPRAGGADKNIQYF
>TRBV5-4
CASSRNSARRDEQYF
>TRBV6-4
CASSAQVSGANVLTF
>TRBV12-1
CASSYGLADALEQYF
>TRBV28
CASSFVGEANEKLFF
>TRBV11-3
CASSRGDTGELFF
>TRBV5-4
CASSSGQGTYNEQFF
>TRBV14
CASSQVQAMNTEAFF
>TRBV6-5
CASSPGPYSNQPQHF
>TRBV11-3
CASSPSGRRETQYF
>TRBV7-9
CASSHSGTYSYEQYF
>TRBV21-1
CASSVRVAGHEKLFF
>TRBV27
CASRRLAGAYEQYF
>TRBV5-1
CASSFGGLAKNIQYF
>TRBV10-2
CASRDRGSTDTQYF
>TRBV4-1
CASSQLRAGVDNEQFF
>TRBV28
CASSLLAGVNTGELFF
>TRBV6-5
CASSYGARVGADTQYF
>TRBV27
CASSLGGRSFETQYF
>TRBV7-2
CASRFTGEETQYF
>TRBV6-6
CASGAGQPQHF
>TRBV6-1
CASSERQSANYGYTF
>TRBV7-6
CASSFGLAGASEQFF
>TRBV15
CATSRLGDEKLFF
>TRBV28
CASTRTTPTEQFF
>TRBV28
CASRPSGVDTQYF
>TRBV5-1
CASSLSPTSGANVLTF
>TRBV9
CASSPQTGLGLGYTF
>TRBV5-1
CASSLAAGSSGNTIYF
>TRBV12-5
CASGWGTHEQFF
>TRBV9
CASSSRSSGEDTQYF
>TRBV5-1
CASSSAAGEISEQYF
>TRBV7-2
CASSLAHSPSGEQYF
>TRBV6-1
CASSDRVWGRVVNEQFF
>TRBV15
CATKVGGSLDTQYF
>TRBV18
CASSPLRGTDTQYF
>TRBV5-1
CASSLYELQGYTF
>TRBV5-1
CASRWQQETQYF
>TRBV27
CASSLSTGTWYGYTF
>TRBV5-1
CASSLWTGATNEKLFF
>TRBV9
CASSVRTGNNEQFF
>TRBV10-2
CASSDPSSGEQYF
>TRBV18
CASSLSRDRGYGNTIYF
>TRBV2
CASSEEQGAVNEQYF
>TRBV28
CASSPLGSYNEQFF
>TRBV7-2
CASRRPGLAGDEQFF
>TRBV12-5
CASGLSDTRGYTF
>TRBV7-6
CASSLLGEGQPQHF
>TRBV2
CASSPTTGGTEAFF
>TRBV7-8
CASSLVPRALFF
>TRBV5-1
CASSLARTGFDNEQFF